This T cell receptor beta chain was recovered during a study of blood T cell repertoires in COVID-19. This CDR3 spans 15 amino acids. With 6 bases removed from V and 0 bases from J, the gap between germline ends came to 12 bases. Germline CDR1 MDHEN, CDR2 SYDVKM. The study drew participants aged about 18 to 95 years from 20 to 30 US areas. Cohort 3 recovered donors had two negative PCRs, clearance, or symptom resolution. Libraries were prepared by immunoSEQ multiplex PCR; TCRdb keeps only in-frame clonotypes and omits some of them. The sample carries some 460,000 clones, roughly 87% recorded once. The clonotype comes from a woman between 18 and 29 years old who had recovered from COVID-19. Sequenced: PBMCs or T cells enriched from blood (not recorded which). The chain joins TRBV28 to TRBJ1-3; D is ambiguous. The CDR3 sequence: CASRSNSGSGNTIYF. The CDR3 nucleotides are TGTGCCAGCAGATCTAATTCCGGCTCTGGAAACACCATATATTTT.